This TCR beta chain was documented in a study of OX40 agonist ivuxolimab in advanced cancers. The wider study: Three dose-escalation patients had partial responses: one with hepatocellular carcinoma and two with cutaneous melanoma. Study outcomes and limitations: Partial responders treated at 0.1-3.0 mg/kg exhibited clonal expansion among the lowest measured.

Sequencing was performed with immunoSEQ multiplex PCR; in TCRdb, only in-frame clones are kept and a portion is missing. This sample has tens of thousands of clones; around 90% occur once, and the top ten carry under 0.6%. The CDR3 length is 12 residues. The germline V gene encodes CDR1 LNHDA and CDR2 SQIVND (reference sequence). V lost 3 bases to trimming and J lost 11 bases, with 8 bases between them. On this clone: Its matching antigen is unknown.

The sample here was CD4+ or CD8+ T cells sorted from blood, taken in a trial of the OX40 agonist ivuxolimab. This TCR derives from an adult with an advanced solid tumor such as melanoma, head and neck, liver or kidney cancer. This chain links TRBV19 with TRBJ1-6; no clear D gene. The CDR3 sequence: CASSIARAPLHF. CDR3 sequence (DNA): TGTGCCAGTAGTATCGCGAGGGCACCCCTCCACTTT.